This T cell receptor (beta chain) was captured by sequencing in a study of T cell responses to AZD1222 COVID-19 vaccine. TCRdb keeps only in-frame clones here, not all; method: immunoSEQ multiplex PCR. The data show approximately 180,000 clones, approximately 90% seen once. Trimming left V 0 bases short and J 6 bases short, with 12 bases between. The CDR3 is 15 amino acids. Germline V gene lookup returns CDR1 LGHDT and CDR2 YNNKEL (reference sequence). This rearrangement joins TRBV3-1 (or the pseudogene TRBV3-2) to TRBJ2-1; D is possibly TRBD2 (5 bases). This TCR came from an adult in good health. The sequences come from peripheral blood, collected on day 0 of AZD1222 vaccination. The CDR3 DNA is TGTGCCAGCAGCCAAGATCCTAGCAGCCCCAATGAGCAGTTCTTC. Its protein is CASSQDPSSPNEQFF.